This T cell receptor beta chain originates from a study of CD8 T cells in Susac syndrome. When the RNA was reverse transcribed, random hexamers were used with an input of roughly 0.45 to 1 ug. TCRdb re-called the immunoSEQ multiplex PCR reads with MiXCR, one entry per CDR3 protein. The sample shows roughly 400,000 distinct CDR3 sequences, approximately 89% of them seen only once. This clonotype was seen just once. The source material was CD8+ T cells from PBMCs. This sequence was found in a human donor with multiple sclerosis.

This chain's CDR3 is CASSLIGDAEQYF. As DNA, the CDR3 is TGTGCCAGCAGCTTAATAGGGGACGCCGAGCAGTACTTC. The V call is TRBV7-3, the J call TRBJ2-7, with D perhaps TRBD1 or TRBD2 (5 bases each). Trimming stripped 1 base from V and 6 bases from J, with 10 bases between. Germline loops: CDR1 SGHTA, CDR2 FQGTGA. The CDR3 sequence is 13 residues long.